This T cell receptor (beta chain) was found in a study of monozygotic twins with inflammatory bowel disease. TCRdb re-called the 5' RACE reads and gives one entry per CDR3 protein, without DNA. The table lists approximately 120,000 distinct CDR3 sequences. This CDR3 comprises 15 residues. Germline-derived CDR1 and CDR2 are SGHVS and FNYEAQ. The material sequenced was blood. This receptor was taken from a human donor with ulcerative colitis or Crohn's disease, or a healthy co-twin of an affected twin (not recorded which). The genes are TRBV7-6 and TRBJ2-7; TCRdb designates TRBD1, a call that cannot be tested without DNA. The CDR3 is CASSLSPTGSHEQYF.